This T cell receptor beta chain was sequenced in a study of blood T cell repertoires in COVID-19. The overall study: The United States, Italy and Spain supplied acute and convalescent COVID-19 samples.

One Seattle source followed patients from active infection through their disease course. Method: immunoSEQ multiplex PCR; TCRdb's copy keeps in-frame clones and lacks some. This sample has 400,000 to 450,000 clones, with over 85% found just once. CDR3 length equals 15 residues. Germline V CDR1 and CDR2: KGHDR, SFDVKD. The germline V and J ends were trimmed by 7 bases and 2 bases, with 16 bases remaining between them. The sequenced sample consisted of peripheral blood. This clonotype was sampled from a man between 18 and 35 years old with COVID-19, enrolled during active disease. This chain joins TRBV24-1 and TRBJ1-1; D remains unclear. DNA of the CDR3: TGTGCCACCAGAGCAGCAACAGCACCAAACACTGAAGCTTTCTTT. This codes for CATRAATAPNTEAFF.